This T cell receptor (beta chain) was sequenced during a study of vaccination and CD4 T cells after COVID-19. Study overall: Researchers treated cells with overlapping spike peptides taken from SARS-CoV-2, HCoV-NL63, HCoV-OC43 and HCoV-229E.

Trimming at V came to 2 bases and at J to 1 base, leaving 8 bases not matched to a gene. The CDR3 consists of 16 residues. Germline V gives CDR1 MNHEY, CDR2 SVGAGI. This sample's treatment: approximately 10-day PBMC culture with coronavirus spike peptide pools or control peptides (ViraFEST assay). Harvesting of the unexposed donor's CD4+ T cells predated the COVID-19 pandemic (2011-2018). Once peptide pools had expanded antigen-specific T cells, ViraFEST sequenced TCRs. This clonotype was recorded a few times. Its antigen is as yet unknown. Study observations and caveats: The study found that a median approximately 83% of reactive clones in convalescent patients appeared only post-vaccination.

The Oncomine TCR Beta short-read assay was applied to DNA of cultured CD4+ T cells. Scientists extracted genomic DNA from CD4+ T cells grown in culture. In TCRdb, the PCR reads were re-called with MiXCR into one record per CDR3 protein. Here the sample spans 10,000 or so distinct CDR3 sequences, about 35% being singletons. The receptor's source is a human donor in good health. The chain recombines TRBV6-5 with TRBJ2-7, with 7 bases that match TRBD2. The sample was CD4+ T cells from blood, cultured in vitro. The chain's CDR3 is CASSYGAGEESYEQYF. Here the CDR3 DNA reads TGTGCCAGCAGTTACGGGGCGGGAGAGGAATCCTACGAGCAGTACTTC.